These T cell receptor beta chains were read from a single sample in a study of T cell changes during pregnancy in multiple sclerosis. The protocol was immunoSEQ multiplex PCR, while the TCRdb copy is restricted to in-frame clones and leaves out a portion. Here the sample spans about 70,000 clones, about nine tenths being singletons. The sample here was CD4+ T cells from peripheral blood mononuclear cells, taken after pregnancy. The receptors originated from a female donor with multiple sclerosis, enrolled in a pregnancy study. Each CDR3 is given with its conserved first and last residue. The D gene is left open where the match is weak. Rows give clone size only sometimes, using once, few, many, or a class for an expanded clone.

J gene,clone size,D gene,V gene,CDR3 DNA,CDR3 protein
TRBJ1-2,NA,NA,TRBV29-1,TGCAGCGTTGGGGGCTCTAACTATGGCTACACCTTC,CSVGGSNYGYTF
TRBJ2-6,NA,NA,TRBV5-4,TGTGCCAGCAACCTAGCCGGTATTCGCTCTGGGGCCAACGTCCTGACTTTC,CASNLAGIRSGANVLTF
TRBJ2-2,NA,TRBD1,TRBV30,TGTGCCTGGAGTGTACAAACAGGGGGTCCCGGGGAGCTGTTTTTT,CAWSVQTGGPGELFF
TRBJ2-7,NA,NA,TRBV18,TGTGCCAGCTCACCGCGGGCGGTATACGAGCAGTACTTC,CASSPRAVYEQYF
TRBJ1-4,NA,NA,TRBV7-6,TGTGCCAGCAGCTTAGGTCGAGGGTCCCCAACTAATGAAAAACTGTTTTTT,CASSLGRGSPTNEKLFF
TRBJ2-2,NA,NA,TRBV21-1,TGTGCCAGCAGCCCGGGGGGGAGAAGGCCCCGGGAGCTGTTTTTT,CASSPGGRRPRELFF
TRBJ2-3,NA,NA,TRBV7-9,TGTGCCAGCAGCCGGGACTGGGGCACAGATACGCAGTATTTT,CASSRDWGTDTQYF
TRBJ1-2,NA,TRBD1,TRBV30,TGTGCCTGGAGACCGACAGGGGACCGCCCTGGCTACACCTTC,CAWRPTGDRPGYTF
TRBJ2-3,once,NA,TRBV5-4,TGTGCCAGCAGCCACAGGTTTAGGGATACGCAGTATTTT,CASSHRFRDTQYF
TRBJ1-1,NA,NA,TRBV5-5,TGTGCCAGCAGCTTGATGGGCAACAAAGATGAAGCTTTCTTT,CASSLMGNKDEAFF
TRBJ2-3,NA,TRBD1,TRBV6-6,TGTGCCAGCAGATACCCTACAGGGGACCGGACAGATACGCAGTATTTT,CASRYPTGDRTDTQYF
TRBJ1-1,NA,TRBD1,TRBV28,TGTGCCAGCAGTTTATGGGCAGGGGGCAACACTGAAGCTTTCTTT,CASSLWAGGNTEAFF
TRBJ2-7,NA,NA,TRBV6-5,TGTGCCAGCAGTTGGGCGGTGGGCAGGGGTAACAACGAGCAGTACTTC,CASSWAVGRGNNEQYF
TRBJ1-2,NA,TRBD1,TRBV19,TGTGCCAGTAGTGTTTCTAACAGGGGTCGGGGTTATGGCTACACCTTC,CASSVSNRGRGYGYTF
TRBJ2-5,NA,NA,TRBV5-1,TGCGCCAGCAGCTTGGAACAGGCCATTGGGACCCAGTACTTC,CASSLEQAIGTQYF
TRBJ1-1,NA,TRBD1,TRBV30,TGTGCCTGGAGTAACGACAGGGGAGGTGAAGCTTTCTTT,CAWSNDRGGEAFF
TRBJ1-5,NA,NA,TRBV28,TGTGCCAGCAGTTTAGGGATCCGGGGGAGCAATCAGCCCCAGCATTTT,CASSLGIRGSNQPQHF
TRBJ1-5,NA,TRBD1,TRBV2,TGTGCCAGCAAGGAAGGGGACAGGGATCAGCCCCAGCATTTT,CASKEGDRDQPQHF
TRBJ2-5,few,NA,TRBV6-6,TGTGCCAGCACCGCAGGGGAGGGAGAGACCCAGTACTTC,CASTAGEGETQYF
TRBJ2-2,NA,TRBD2,TRBV7-3,TGTGCCAGCAGCCCTAGCGGGAGAAACACCGGGGAGCTGTTTTTT,CASSPSGRNTGELFF
TRBJ2-2,NA,NA,TRBV5-4,TGTGCCAGCAGCCCTTCCGGGGGGCGGGAGCGGAACGGGGAGCTGTTTTTT,CASSPSGGRERNGELFF
TRBJ2-5,NA,NA,TRBV7-9,TGTGCCAGCAGCAATGGACAGTACCAAGAGACCCAGTACTTC,CASSNGQYQETQYF